A selection of T cell receptor beta chains follows, all from one sample in a study of immune characterization of retroperitoneal liposarcoma. Each CDR3 protein is one row after TCRdb ran MiXCR on the PCR reads. The table has fewer than 13,000 distinct CDR3 sequences, around a quarter seen once. The source material was tumor tissue. Receptors originate from a male donor with retroperitoneal liposarcoma. CDR3s include the opening cysteine and the closing phenylalanine or tryptophan. Fields, in order: J gene, V gene, CDR3 protein.

j_gene: TRBJ2-3
v_gene: TRBV12-3/TRBV12-4
CDR3aa: CASSISPDTQYF

j_gene: .
v_gene: TRBV6-1
CDR3aa: CASSEETKLAKNIQYF

j_gene: TRBJ2-2
v_gene: TRBV7-6
CDR3aa: CASSLWGLTDTGELFF

j_gene: TRBJ2-3
v_gene: TRBV10-3
CDR3aa: CAISEFGRDGTDTQYF

j_gene: .
v_gene: TRBV7-3
CDR3aa: CASSSRTSGSRETQYF

j_gene: TRBJ1-1
v_gene: TRBV12-3/TRBV12-4
CDR3aa: CASSFVAVNTEAFF

j_gene: TRBJ2-5
v_gene: TRBV6-1
CDR3aa: CASSEEGPGSSYNEQYF

j_gene: TRBJ2-1
v_gene: TRBV6-4
CDR3aa: CASSGTSGRLIRDEQFF

j_gene: TRBJ1-2
v_gene: TRBV6-1
CDR3aa: CASSEAGIYGYTF

j_gene: TRBJ2-1
v_gene: TRBV7-6
CDR3aa: CASSLGTSGRARETQFF

j_gene: TRBJ2-2
v_gene: TRBV7-3
CDR3aa: CASSLLNGRANTGELFF

j_gene: TRBJ2-7
v_gene: TRBV7-8
CDR3aa: CASSLDPGFSYEQYF

j_gene: .
v_gene: TRBV7-2
CDR3aa: CASSSGPGREQYF

j_gene: TRBJ2-6
v_gene: TRBV6-1
CDR3aa: CASSEEGYGANVLTF

j_gene: TRBJ2-1
v_gene: TRBV12-3/TRBV12-4
CDR3aa: CASSRSSYEQFF

j_gene: TRBJ2-3
v_gene: TRBV6-1
CDR3aa: CASSRLAGGGTDTQYF

j_gene: TRBJ1-1
v_gene: TRBV11-1
CDR3aa: CASSLDFRVAEAFF

j_gene: TRBJ2-2
v_gene: TRBV7-3
CDR3aa: CASSLNGGLETGELFF

j_gene: TRBJ2-1
v_gene: TRBV7-2
CDR3aa: CASSLDPGSFSEQFF

j_gene: TRBJ2-1
v_gene: TRBV6-1
CDR3aa: CASTGMGYEQFF

j_gene: .
v_gene: TRBV4-3
CDR3aa: CASSQVFPPGLAGETQYF

j_gene: TRBJ2-1
v_gene: TRBV6-5
CDR3aa: CASSSGGGEQFF

j_gene: TRBJ1-2
v_gene: TRBV6-1
CDR3aa: CASTRDYYGYTF

j_gene: TRBJ1-1
v_gene: TRBV10-3
CDR3aa: CATLENTEAFF

j_gene: TRBJ2-1
v_gene: TRBV27
CDR3aa: CASSFSSSYEQFF

j_gene: .
v_gene: TRBV7-6
CDR3aa: CASSLIVPSYNEQYF

j_gene: TRBJ1-1
v_gene: TRBV6-1
CDR3aa: CASRSRGYTEAFF

j_gene: TRBJ2-1
v_gene: TRBV6-4
CDR3aa: CASSLTSGSSYNEQFF

j_gene: TRBJ2-1
v_gene: TRBV7-9
CDR3aa: CASSPHDYEQFF

j_gene: TRBJ2-3
v_gene: TRBV10-1
CDR3aa: CASSESDPLATWGDTQYF

j_gene: .
v_gene: TRBV7-2
CDR3aa: CASSLRRDYEQYF

j_gene: TRBJ2-3
v_gene: TRBV6-1
CDR3aa: CASSESAGADTQYF

j_gene: TRBJ1-1
v_gene: TRBV5-6
CDR3aa: CASSLYGENTEAFF

j_gene: TRBJ2-1
v_gene: TRBV6-1
CDR3aa: CASTRDNEQFF